The clone carrying this T cell receptor (beta chain) appeared a few times. What it binds is not known. Every TCR beta cDNA library bore unique molecular identifiers. TCRdb reprocessed the PCR reads with MiXCR, giving one entry per CDR3 protein. The sample records hundreds of thousands of distinct CDR3 sequences, 25% to 30% being singletons. This record belongs to a study of post-analysis software for immune sequencing data. Overall study results and limits: In patients, about five TRBV segments were more frequent than in controls, with TRBV5-6, TRBV5-1 and TRBV20-1 among them.

The CDR3 is 13 residues long. V dropped 6 bases and J dropped 5 bases, with 14 bases sitting between them. The germline V gene encodes CDR1 MNHNY and CDR2 SVGAGI (reference sequence). This TCR derives from a girl between 10 and 17 years old with multiple sclerosis. The chain combines TRBV6-6 with TRBJ2-7; D is uncertain. Sequenced: blood. CDR3 DNA: TGTGCCAGCAGCCTCCAAGCAACCCACGAGCAGTACTTC. Translating gives CASSLQATHEQYF.